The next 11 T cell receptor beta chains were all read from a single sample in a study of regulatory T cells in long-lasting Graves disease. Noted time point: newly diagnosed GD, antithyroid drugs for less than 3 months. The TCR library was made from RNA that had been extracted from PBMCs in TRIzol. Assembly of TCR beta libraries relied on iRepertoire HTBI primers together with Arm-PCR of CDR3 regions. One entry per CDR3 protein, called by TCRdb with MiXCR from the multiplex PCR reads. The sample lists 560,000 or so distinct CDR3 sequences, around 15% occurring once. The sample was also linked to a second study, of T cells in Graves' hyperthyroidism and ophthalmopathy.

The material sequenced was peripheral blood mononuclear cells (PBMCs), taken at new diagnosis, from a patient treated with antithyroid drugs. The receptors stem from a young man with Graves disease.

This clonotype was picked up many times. The CDR3 is CASSLSAGQLYEQYF. The CDR3 DNA follows: TGCGCCAGCAGCTTAAGCGCGGGACAGCTCTACGAGCAGTACTTC. The chain links TRBV5-1 to TRBJ2-7; a possible D gene is TRBD1 (7 bases). Germline CDR1 and CDR2: SGHRS and YFSETQ. Trimming left V 2 bases short and J 3 bases short, with 15 bases between. The CDR3 loop spans 15 amino acids.

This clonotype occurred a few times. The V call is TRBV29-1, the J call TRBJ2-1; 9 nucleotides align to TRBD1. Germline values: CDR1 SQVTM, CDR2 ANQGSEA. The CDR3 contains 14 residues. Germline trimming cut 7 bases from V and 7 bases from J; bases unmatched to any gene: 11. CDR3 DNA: TGCAGCGGCCGGGACAGGGCCCCAGGAAATGAGCAGTTCTTC. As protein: CSGRDRAPGNEQFF.

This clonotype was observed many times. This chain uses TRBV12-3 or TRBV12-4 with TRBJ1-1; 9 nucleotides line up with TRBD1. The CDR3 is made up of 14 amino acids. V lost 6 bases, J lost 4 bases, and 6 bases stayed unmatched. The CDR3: CASSSDRGSTEAFF. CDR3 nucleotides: TGTGCCAGCAGCTCCGACAGGGGGTCCACTGAAGCTTTCTTT.

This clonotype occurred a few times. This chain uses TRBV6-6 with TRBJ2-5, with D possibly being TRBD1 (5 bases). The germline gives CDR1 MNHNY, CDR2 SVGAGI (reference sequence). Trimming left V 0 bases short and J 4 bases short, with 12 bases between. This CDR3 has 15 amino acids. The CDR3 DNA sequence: TGTGCCAGCAGTTACTCGCAGGGTTTTGGAGAGACCCAGTACTTC. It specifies CASSYSQGFGETQYF.

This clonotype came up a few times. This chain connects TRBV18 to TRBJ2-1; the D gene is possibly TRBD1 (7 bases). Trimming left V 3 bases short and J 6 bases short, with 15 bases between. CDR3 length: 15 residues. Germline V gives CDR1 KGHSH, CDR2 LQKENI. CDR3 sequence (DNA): TGTGCCAGCTCACCGGAGGGGGCTAGGGGCAATGAGCAGTTCTTC. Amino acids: CASSPEGARGNEQFF.

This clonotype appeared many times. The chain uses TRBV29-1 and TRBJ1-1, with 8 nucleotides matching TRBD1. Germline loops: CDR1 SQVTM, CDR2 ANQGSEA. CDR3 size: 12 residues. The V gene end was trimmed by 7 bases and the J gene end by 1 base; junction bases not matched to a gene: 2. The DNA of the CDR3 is TGCAGCGGGACAGGGTCGAACACTGAAGCTTTCTTT. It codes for CSGTGSNTEAFF.

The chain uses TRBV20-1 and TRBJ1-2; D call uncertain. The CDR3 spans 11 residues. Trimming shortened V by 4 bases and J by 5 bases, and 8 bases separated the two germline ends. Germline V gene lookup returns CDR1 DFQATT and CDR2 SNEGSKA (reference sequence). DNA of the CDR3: TGCAGTGCTACCGGGCCTTATGGCTACACCTTC. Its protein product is CSATGPYGYTF.

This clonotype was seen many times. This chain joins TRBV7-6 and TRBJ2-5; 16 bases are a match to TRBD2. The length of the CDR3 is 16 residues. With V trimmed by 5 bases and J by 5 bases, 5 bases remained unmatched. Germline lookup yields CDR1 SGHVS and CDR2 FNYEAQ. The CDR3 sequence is CASSPGLAGGLETQYF. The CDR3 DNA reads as TGTGCCAGCAGCCCGGGACTAGCGGGAGGGTTGGAGACCCAGTACTTC.

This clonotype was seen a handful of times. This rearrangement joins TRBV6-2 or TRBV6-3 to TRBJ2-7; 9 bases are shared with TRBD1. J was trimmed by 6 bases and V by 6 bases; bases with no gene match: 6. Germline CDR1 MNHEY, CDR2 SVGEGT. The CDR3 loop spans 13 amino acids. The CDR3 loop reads CASRQQGAAEQYF. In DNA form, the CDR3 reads TGTGCCAGCAGACAACAGGGGGCCGCCGAGCAGTACTTC.

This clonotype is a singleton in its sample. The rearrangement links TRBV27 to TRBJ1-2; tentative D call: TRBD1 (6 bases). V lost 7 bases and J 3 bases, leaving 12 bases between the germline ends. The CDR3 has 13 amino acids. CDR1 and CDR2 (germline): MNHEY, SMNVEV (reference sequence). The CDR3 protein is CASTGTFYYGYTF. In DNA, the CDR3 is TGTGCCAGCACGGGGACATTTTACTATGGCTACACCTTC.

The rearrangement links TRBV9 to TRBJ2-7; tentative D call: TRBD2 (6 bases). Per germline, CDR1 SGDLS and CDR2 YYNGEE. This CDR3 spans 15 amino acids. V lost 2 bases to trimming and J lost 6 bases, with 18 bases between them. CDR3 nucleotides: TGTGCCAGCAGCGTGGGACTGGCTCATCTGTCCGAGCAGTACTTC. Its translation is CASSVGLAHLSEQYF.